Listed below are T cell receptor beta chains from one sample, sequenced in a study of T cells expressing NK-cell markers. TCRdb reprocessed the 5' RACE reads and stores each CDR3 protein as one record, lacking DNA. This sample's table has about 120,000 distinct CDR3 sequences. Sequencing input: blood T cells: a sorted CD56 or NKG2C T cell subset, CD4+ or CD8+ T cells, or bulk PBMC T cells (not recorded which). All receptors come from a woman between 18 and 69 years old in good health. Both conserved end residues are part of each CDR3. Each record gives: V gene, J gene, CDR3 protein.

>TRBV20-1|TRBJ1-1
CSAFRLIEAFF
>TRBV7-6|TRBJ2-1
CASSLGGIGVADEQFF
>TRBV5-4|TRBJ2-7
CASSFGTSEYEQYF
>TRBV28|TRBJ1-1
CASSFQDRYTEAFF
>TRBV5-6|TRBJ2-7
CASSLPSGSYEQYF
>TRBV2|TRBJ2-1
CASSPTVLTDNEQFF
>TRBV28|TRBJ2-1
CASGLGGAGEEDNEQFF
>TRBV27|TRBJ2-5
CASRVGVQETQYF
>TRBV7-8|TRBJ2-7
CASSRDPNNEQYF
>TRBV6-1|TRBJ2-2
CATEVDDSRTGELFF
>TRBV20-1|TRBJ2-1
CSARQWTYNEQFF
>TRBV29-1|TRBJ2-7
CSVLSRGLSSYEQYF
>TRBV4-3|TRBJ2-4
CASSQDRTPQWDQYF
>TRBV12-3/TRBV12-4|TRBJ2-1
CASSLVTSVAYNEQFF
>TRBV2|TRBJ1-1
CASSGQGGPNTEAFF
>TRBV7-8|TRBJ1-1
CASSFVGNTEAFF
>TRBV6-2/TRBV6-3|TRBJ2-3
CASSGERSTDTQYF
>TRBV2|TRBJ1-1
CASSDRPGTEAFF
>TRBV6-2/TRBV6-3|TRBJ2-1
CASTGTPNNEQFF
>TRBV20-1|TRBJ2-1
CSARDPPASSGSWDEQFF
>TRBV7-9|TRBJ1-2
CGSFGITAHDGYTF
>TRBV16|TRBJ2-1
CASSHPFYRNEQFF
>TRBV4-2|TRBJ2-7
CASSQEAGYEQYF
>TRBV29-1|TRBJ2-2
CSVLGTGGYGELFF
>TRBV12-3/TRBV12-4|TRBJ2-3
CASSATGTSVLGDTQYF
>TRBV25-1|TRBJ2-7
CASSESPSGHYEQYF
>TRBV5-6|TRBJ2-7
CASSLGYVYEQYF
>TRBV6-2/TRBV6-3|TRBJ2-7
CASSSPRLEGPGEQYF
>TRBV4-3|TRBJ2-3
CASSQLAGAVDTQYF
>TRBV20-1|TRBJ2-7
CSARNPGQGDEQYF
>TRBV29-1|TRBJ2-1
CSVLTEPGNEQFF
>TRBV30|TRBJ2-7
CAWSVHGIYEQYF
>TRBV11-3|TRBJ2-2
CASSYNTGELFF
>TRBV19|TRBJ1-1
CASSQSPDTEAFF
>TRBV20-1|TRBJ2-3
CSAHTSGGGDTQYF
>TRBV15|TRBJ2-5
CATSPGRAGQETQYF
>TRBV25-1|TRBJ1-1
CASRPPGQYDAEAFF
>TRBV6-1|TRBJ1-5
CASSESPGTGNQPQHF
>TRBV29-1|TRBJ1-4
CSVGGASTIMVEKLFF
>TRBV20-1|TRBJ2-3
CSARGASTDTQYF
>TRBV6-2/TRBV6-3|TRBJ1-5
CASIGSAQGQPQHF
>TRBV7-2|TRBJ2-2
CASSPVGELFF
>TRBV7-9|TRBJ1-4
CASSSWDAKGEKLFF
>TRBV28|TRBJ2-1
CASNPAYNEQFF
>TRBV12-3/TRBV12-4|TRBJ2-7
CASSLLGEGEQYF
>TRBV29-1|TRBJ2-5
CSVEDWGQGAGETQYF
>TRBV14|TRBJ2-3
CASSLSLAGVADTQYF
>TRBV12-3/TRBV12-4|TRBJ1-5
CASKGRGSNQPQHF
>TRBV21-1|TRBJ2-7
CAILKITYEQYF
>TRBV4-3|TRBJ2-7
CASSQDFLAAYEQYF
>TRBV6-2/TRBV6-3|TRBJ1-5
CASTPGDSNQPQHF